The sample holds one count of the clone carrying this TCR beta chain. This sample is drawn from a study of blood T cell repertoires in COVID-19. Losses at the gene ends were 4 bases for V and 1 base for J; bases not matched to a gene: 2. Germline V gives CDR1 SGDLS, CDR2 YYNGEE. The CDR3 is 14 residues long. Assay: immunoSEQ multiplex PCR; the TCRdb copy retains only in-frame clones and omits some. The sample shows 95,000 to 150,000 clones, 85% to 90% of them seen only once. V usage is TRBV9 and J usage is TRBJ1-5, with 7 bases fitting TRBD1. This sequence was found in a woman aged 70-85 years with acute or convalescent COVID-19. The sample was peripheral blood. For the CDR3, the DNA is TGTGCCAGCAGCTCACAGGGGAGCAATCAGCCCCAGCATTTT. Its protein product is CASSSQGSNQPQHF.